These T cell receptor beta chains were read from a single sample in a study of T cell clusters in autoimmune cytopenias. TCRdb reprocessed the multiplex PCR reads and reports one entry per CDR3 protein, with no DNA. The sample totals under 1,200 distinct CDR3 sequences. Source material: peripheral blood. Receptors were obtained from a human donor with an autoimmune cytopenia or autoimmune hepatitis (not recorded which). Both conserved end residues are part of each CDR3. Fields, in order: CDR3 protein, J gene, V gene, clone size. Not every row has a clone size; where given, it reads once, few, many or a size class.

cdr3_aa: CSVDRQGAGPDTQYF
j_call: TRBJ2-3
v_call: TRBV29-1
clone_size: -

cdr3_aa: CASSYRTLGDEQYF
j_call: TRBJ2-7
v_call: TRBV6-5
clone_size: large

cdr3_aa: CASSYERPYYNEQFF
j_call: TRBJ2-1
v_call: TRBV6-6
clone_size: large

cdr3_aa: CASSTGFAHNEQFF
j_call: TRBJ2-1
v_call: TRBV6-1
clone_size: medium-sized

cdr3_aa: CSARGPWGGGGTEAFF
j_call: TRBJ1-1
v_call: TRBV20-1
clone_size: -

cdr3_aa: CSASKFSSYNEQFF
j_call: TRBJ2-1
v_call: TRBV20-1
clone_size: medium-sized

cdr3_aa: CSGIDRGNQPQHF
j_call: TRBJ1-5
v_call: TRBV20-1
clone_size: -

cdr3_aa: CASSPPADLSTDTQYF
j_call: TRBJ2-3
v_call: TRBV28
clone_size: medium-sized

cdr3_aa: CASSPWAGVIGELFF
j_call: TRBJ2-2
v_call: TRBV12-3/TRBV12-4
clone_size: medium-sized

cdr3_aa: CASSVYRDSQPQHF
j_call: TRBJ1-5
v_call: TRBV6-6
clone_size: medium-sized

cdr3_aa: CASSARTSGISYNEQFF
j_call: TRBJ2-1
v_call: TRBV18
clone_size: medium-sized

cdr3_aa: CASSSGTSGTETQYF
j_call: TRBJ2-5
v_call: TRBV6-2/TRBV6-3
clone_size: medium-sized

cdr3_aa: CASSLTGGGFYEQYF
j_call: TRBJ2-7
v_call: TRBV7-2
clone_size: medium-sized